The rows below give T cell receptor beta chains drawn from one sample of a study of chemoradiotherapy in HPV16-positive cancers. The assay was immunoSEQ multiplex PCR, and TCRdb's table has in-frame clones only and misses some. This table holds roughly 30,000 clones, approximately 92% found once. The sequenced sample was blood, obtained from a patient who underwent chemoradiotherapy. Source of these receptors: a human donor with HPV-associated anogenital cancer. CDR3s include the opening cysteine and the closing phenylalanine or tryptophan. D genes are given only for firm matches. Size values are once, few and many counts, or a class for expanded clones, and some rows have none.

abundance	v_gene	d_gene	j_gene	CDR3nt	CDR3aa
.	TRBV4-1	.	TRBJ1-1	TGCGCCAGCAGCCGCACAGGGTTGGGTACTGAAGCTTTCTTT	CASSRTGLGTEAFF
.	TRBV6-1	TRBD2	TRBJ2-3	TGTGCCAGCAGTGAAGAGGCGGGGGGCTCAGATACGCAGTATTTT	CASSEEAGGSDTQYF
.	TRBV6-1	.	TRBJ1-5	TGTGCCAGCAGTGAAACGCGGGGTAGCAATCAGCCCCAGCATTTT	CASSETRGSNQPQHF
.	TRBV11-2	.	TRBJ1-2	TGTGCCAGCAGCTTAGATAACGGGGGGCTAGGTGGCTACACCTTC	CASSLDNGGLGGYTF
once	TRBV5-1	TRBD2	TRBJ2-1	TGCGCCAGCAGCTTGCTAGCGGGGGGGCCTGGTGAGCAGTTCTTC	CASSLLAGGPGEQFF
.	TRBV5-5	.	TRBJ1-4	TGTGCCAGCAGCTTGTTGGGAGGCTCTAATGAAAAACTGTTTTTT	CASSLLGGSNEKLFF
.	TRBV7-9	.	TRBJ2-1	TGTGCCAGCAGCTTAGCCTCCTCAGATCAGTTCTTC	CASSLASSDQFF
medium-sized	TRBV27	TRBD1	TRBJ2-1	TGTGCCAGCAGGAGGACAGGGGAATACAATGAGCAGTTCTTC	CASRRTGEYNEQFF
.	TRBV11-3	.	TRBJ1-5	TGTGCCAGCAGCTTAGTTGGGGTAGGCAATCAGCCCCAGCATTTT	CASSLVGVGNQPQHF
.	TRBV5-4	.	TRBJ1-4	TGTGCCAGCAGCGAGGGGGGGAGTGCAACTAATGAAAAACTGTTTTTT	CASSEGGSATNEKLFF
.	TRBV7-9	.	TRBJ1-2	TGTGCCAGCAGCTTAGGGGGGGGGTTCGGTAATGGCTACACCTTC	CASSLGGGFGNGYTF
.	TRBV7-2	TRBD1	TRBJ1-2	TGTGCCAGCAGGCCCGGGACAGAGTTCTATGGCTACACCTTC	CASRPGTEFYGYTF
.	TRBV25-1	.	TRBJ1-1	TGTGCCAGCAGTGAGTCAGGTCGTCGGATGACTGAAGCTTTCTTT	CASSESGRRMTEAFF
.	TRBV9	TRBD2	TRBJ2-1	TGTGCCAGCAGCCCCGCCATAGCGGGGGGAAACTACAATGAGCAGTTCTTC	CASSPAIAGGNYNEQFF
once	TRBV11-2	.	TRBJ2-2	TGTGCCAGCAGCGAGGGGCGGGAGCTGTTTTTT	CASSEGRELFF
.	TRBV5-1	.	TRBJ2-6	TGCGCCAGCAGCGAATGGGCATGGGGAAGCTCTGGGGCCAACGTCCTGACTTTC	CASSEWAWGSSGANVLTF
once	TRBV15	TRBD2	TRBJ2-3	TGTGCCACCAGCAGAGATCGGCTAGCGGGGGGGGATACGCAGTATTTT	CATSRDRLAGGDTQYF
.	TRBV6-5	.	TRBJ2-7	TGTGCCAGCAGTTACTCGGGACTTCCCCTCGTCGACGAGCAGTACTTC	CASSYSGLPLVDEQYF
once	TRBV18	.	TRBJ2-3	TGTGCCAGCTCACCGGGGTTAGCGACAGATACGCAGTATTTT	CASSPGLATDTQYF
.	TRBV6-5	TRBD1	TRBJ2-4	TGTGCCAGCAGGTTACAGGGGGCCAAAAACATTCAGTACTTC	CASRLQGAKNIQYF